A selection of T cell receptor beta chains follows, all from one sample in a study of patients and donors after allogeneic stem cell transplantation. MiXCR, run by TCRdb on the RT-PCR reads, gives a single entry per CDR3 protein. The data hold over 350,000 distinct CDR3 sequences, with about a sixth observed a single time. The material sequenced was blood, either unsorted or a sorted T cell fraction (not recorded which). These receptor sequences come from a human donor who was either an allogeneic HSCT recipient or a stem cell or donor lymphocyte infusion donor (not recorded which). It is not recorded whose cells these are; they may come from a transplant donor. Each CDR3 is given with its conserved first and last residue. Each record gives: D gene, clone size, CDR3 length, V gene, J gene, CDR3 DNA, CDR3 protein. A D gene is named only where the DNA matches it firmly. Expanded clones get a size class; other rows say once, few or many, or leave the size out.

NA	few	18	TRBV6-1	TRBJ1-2	TGTGCCAGCAGTGAACGGCAGGGGATGATTGTTCGGAACTATGGCTACACCTTC	CASSERQGMIVRNYGYTF
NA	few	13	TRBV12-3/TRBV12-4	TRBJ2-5	TGTGTTGAACAGTCGGGGGGCTGGGAGACCCAGTACTTC	CVEQSGGWETQYF
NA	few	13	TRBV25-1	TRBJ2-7	TGTGCCAGCAGCCCCCGGGACCCCTACGAGCAGTACTTC	CASSPRDPYEQYF
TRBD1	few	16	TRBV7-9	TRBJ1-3	TGTGCCAGCAGCCCAACAGGGGATCGGCGGGGAAACACCATATATTTT	CASSPTGDRRGNTIYF
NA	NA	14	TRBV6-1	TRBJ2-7	TGTGCCAGCAGTGGCGAGCCGCCCTCCTACGAGCAGTACTTC	CASSGEPPSYEQYF
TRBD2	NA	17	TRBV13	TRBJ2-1	TGTGCCAGCAGCTTAGAACGCGGACTAGCGGGATCCAATGAGCAGTTCTTC	CASSLERGLAGSNEQFF
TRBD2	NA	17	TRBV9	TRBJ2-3	TGTGCCAGCAGCGTAGAACTAGCGGGGGGGGACACAGATACGCAGTATTTT	CASSVELAGGDTDTQYF
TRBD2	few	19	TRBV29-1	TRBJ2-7	TGCAGCGTTGAAGAAAGGCGGGAGCGCCTCAAGCAAAATACCTACGAGCAGTACTTC	CSVEERRERLKQNTYEQYF
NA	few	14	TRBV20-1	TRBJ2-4	TGCAGTGCTAGTACAAGCCTAGCCAAAAACATTCAGTACTTC	CSASTSLAKNIQYF
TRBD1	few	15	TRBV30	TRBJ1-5	TGTGCCTGGAGTGAAACGACAGGGGCCGCTCTGCCCCAGCATTTT	CAWSETTGAALPQHF
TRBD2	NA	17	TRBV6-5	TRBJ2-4	TGTGCCAGCAGTTACTCGCGCGGGGGTGATCCAAAAAACATTCAGTACTTC	CASSYSRGGDPKNIQYF
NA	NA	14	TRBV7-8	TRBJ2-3	TGTGCCAGCAGCCCCCGAAGGGGGGCCGATACGCAGTATTTT	CASSPRRGADTQYF
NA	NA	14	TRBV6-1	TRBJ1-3	TGTGCCAGCAGTCCTGACCGGTACAGAAACACCATATATTTT	CASSPDRYRNTIYF
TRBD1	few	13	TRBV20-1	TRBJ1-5	TGCAGTGCGCCCGGGACAGCGGGCGGGCCCCAGCATTTT	CSAPGTAGGPQHF
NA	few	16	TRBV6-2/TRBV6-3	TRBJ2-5	TGTGCCAGCAGTTACTGGGACCCTCGGTACCAAGAGACCCAGTACTTC	CASSYWDPRYQETQYF
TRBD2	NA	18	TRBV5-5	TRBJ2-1	TGTGCCAGCAGCTCATACCGGACTAGCGGGGACTCCTACAATGAGCAGTTCTTC	CASSSYRTSGDSYNEQFF
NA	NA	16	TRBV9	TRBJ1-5	TGTGCCAGCAGCCCCGGGGACGGAGGGAACAGTCAGCCCCAGCATTTT	CASSPGDGGNSQPQHF